This T cell receptor (beta chain) was sequenced in a study of T-cell memory formation after mild COVID-19. Turning to the study itself: Clusters of TCRs were largely donor specific. Study outcomes and limitations: Clones that shrank (day 15 to 85) were balanced CD4/CD8, whereas later expanders leaned CD4+.

This clonotype was recorded a few times. Its antigen is currently unknown. This CDR3 has 15 residues. Trimming pared 1 base from V and 1 base from J, leaving 13 bases between. The germline gives CDR1 DFQATT, CDR2 SNEGSKA (reference sequence). TCRdb fed the 5' RACE reads into MiXCR, producing one record per CDR3 protein. The sample has approximately 300,000 distinct CDR3 sequences; 15% to 20% are singletons. The rearrangement joins TRBV20-1 to TRBJ1-1; D remains ambiguous. The sample taken for sequencing was PBMCs or a T cell subset sorted from them (not recorded which). The clonotype originates from a young man who had mild COVID-19 (a few samples of this study predate the infection). Cell type and time point are not known. Here the CDR3 DNA reads TGCAGTGCTAGAGTCCCCGTTGGGAGGAACACTGAAGCTTTCTTT. It codes for CSARVPVGRNTEAFF.